This T cell receptor (beta chain) was sequenced in a study of blood T cell repertoires in COVID-19. Study summary: Material from acute and convalescent COVID-19 was sourced from the United States, Italy and Spain.

In the original workflow: For nucleated cells, counts were estimated from reference gene primer amplification. TCRdb's copy holds only in-frame clones and misses some; the assay was immunoSEQ multiplex PCR. V and J calls and clone size are those listed in that table; D and trimming were worked out from the DNA. This table has over 250,000 clones, roughly 91% appearing once. The CDR3 runs to 13 residues. Trimming took 8 bases from V and 4 from J; bases not matched to a gene: 2. Material: peripheral blood. This sequence originates from a woman between 35 and 50 years old who had recovered from COVID-19. The chain combines TRBV12-3 or TRBV12-4 with TRBJ2-1; TRBD2 matches at 10 bases. The CDR3 bases are TGTGCCAGCGGACTAGCGGAATACAATGAGCAGTTCTTC. This gives the protein CASGLAEYNEQFF.